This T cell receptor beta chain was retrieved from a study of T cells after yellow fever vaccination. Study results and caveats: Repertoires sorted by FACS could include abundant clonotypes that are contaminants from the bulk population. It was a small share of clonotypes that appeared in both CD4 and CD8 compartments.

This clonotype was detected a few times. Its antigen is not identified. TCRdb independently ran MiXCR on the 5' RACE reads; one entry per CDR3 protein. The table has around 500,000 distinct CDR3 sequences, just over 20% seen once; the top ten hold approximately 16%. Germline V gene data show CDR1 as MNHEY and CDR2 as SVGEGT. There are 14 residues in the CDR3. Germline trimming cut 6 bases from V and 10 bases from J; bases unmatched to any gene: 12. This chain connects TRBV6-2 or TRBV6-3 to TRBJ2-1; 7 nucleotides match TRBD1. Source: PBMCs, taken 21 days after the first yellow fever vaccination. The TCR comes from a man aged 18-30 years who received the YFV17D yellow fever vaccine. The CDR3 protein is CASSRTQGRREQFF. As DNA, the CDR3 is TGTGCCAGCAGCAGGACACAGGGGCGTAGGGAGCAGTTCTTC.